This record covers a single T cell receptor (beta chain). Its antigen is still unknown. Base qualities are not provided; no much larger clone lies one nucleotide away. Trimming at the junction amounts to 0 bases on V and 0 bases on J, and the germline ends lie 7 bases apart. The cysteine opens and the phenylalanine closes a CDR3 of 14 amino acids. Only the CDR3 portion is preserved as DNA: 42 bases, with reading frame beginning at the first base. CDR1 and CDR2, looked up from the germline V gene, are SGDLS and YYNGEE. The source of the sample is a study of post-analysis software for immune sequencing data (dated by TCRdb to between 2015 and 2016). Turning to the overall study: Relapsing-remitting, secondary progressive and progressive-relapsing multiple sclerosis were recorded as disease courses, and subtype annotation was lacking for some patients. Patient repertoires were compared against over ten previously published healthy control repertoires from donors aged roughly 6 to 26 years. A subset of samples was prepared in parallel using single-end sample barcoding, then pooled and co-amplified after Illumina adapter ligation. Broad study findings and their caveats: Significantly lower normalized Chao1 diversity was found in multiple sclerosis patients than in controls, suggesting substantial peripheral T-cell clonal expansion. Strong co-clustering of samples prepared in the same batch was shown by direct clustering with F measure, prompting a batch-effect correction. Significantly higher frequencies in patients than in controls were found for roughly five TRBV segments, including TRBV5-6, TRBV5-1 and TRBV20-1. The multiple sclerosis patient group was slightly younger than the control group.

The library was generated by PCR. Sequencing was carried out with an Illumina HiSeq 2500. To reduce PCR and sequencing biases, unique molecular identifiers were incorporated into the TCR beta cDNA libraries. Per 1 to 10 million input T cells, 500,000 or so cDNA molecules were obtained, such that each molecule approximated one T cell. The patient libraries were prepared and sequenced with the same protocol used for the earlier healthy control dataset. Within a given batch, samples were prepared together, multiplexed and sequenced on the same HiSeq lane. Under the source paper's analysis protocol: MIGEC was used to process the raw barcoded reads, and molecular identifier groups with only a single read were discarded before consensus assembly and CDR3 extraction. Clonotype tables were post-analysed with VDJtools, normalizing diversity by down-sampling all datasets to the smallest sample size. In repertoire overlap clustering, CDR3 amino acid sequences, but not nucleotide sequences, were matched to correct batch-related cross-sample contamination. TCRdb redid the processing of the public reads, applying fastp at Q25 and MiXCR, and retained in-frame beta chains. Under each unique CDR3 protein, matching rows form one entry showing the most common genes and DNA. None of the V and J calls come from the authors' own analysis; TCRdb made them. Across this sample there are hundreds of thousands of distinct CDR3 sequences, with around 40% seen only once. Of the sample, 9% to 13% falls within the top ten clones.

TCR beta repertoires were profiled from peripheral blood of some 13 young patients with multiple sclerosis to demonstrate the VDJtools post-analysis software. The multiple sclerosis patients were children and adolescents between about 6 and 15 years of age. Sample: blood. The sequence links TRBV9 to TRBJ2-7; confidence is insufficient to name the D gene. The TCR originated in a girl under 18 with multiple sclerosis. Here is the DNA: TGTGCCAGCAGCGTAGGCCAGGCCTCCTACGAGCAGTACTTC. Its coded protein is CASSVGQASYEQYF.